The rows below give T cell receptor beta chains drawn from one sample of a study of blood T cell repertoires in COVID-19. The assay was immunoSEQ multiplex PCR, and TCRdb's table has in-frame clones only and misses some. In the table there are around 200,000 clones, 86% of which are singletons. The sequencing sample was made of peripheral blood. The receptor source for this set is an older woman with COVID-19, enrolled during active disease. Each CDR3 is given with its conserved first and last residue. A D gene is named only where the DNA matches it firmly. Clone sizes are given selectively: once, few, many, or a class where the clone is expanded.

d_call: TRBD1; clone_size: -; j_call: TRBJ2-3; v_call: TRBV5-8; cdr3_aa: CASSVRDRSSTDTQYF; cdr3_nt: TGTGCCAGCAGCGTCCGGGACAGGAGTAGCACAGATACGCAGTATTTT
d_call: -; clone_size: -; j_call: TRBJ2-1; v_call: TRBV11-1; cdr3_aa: CASSLRVGGGNEQFF; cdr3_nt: TGTGCCAGCTCCCTCAGGGTGGGAGGGGGGAATGAGCAGTTCTTC
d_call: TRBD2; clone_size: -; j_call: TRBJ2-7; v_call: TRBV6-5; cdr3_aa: CASSLTGTSAAEQYF; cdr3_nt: TGTGCCAGCAGTCTAACCGGGACTAGCGCAGCCGAGCAGTACTTC
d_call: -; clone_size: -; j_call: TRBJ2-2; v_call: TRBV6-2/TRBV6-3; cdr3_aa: CASSYSRGTGELFF; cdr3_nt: TGTGCCAGCAGTTACTCGAGAGGGACCGGGGAGCTGTTTTTT
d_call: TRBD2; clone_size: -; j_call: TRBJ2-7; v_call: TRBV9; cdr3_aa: CASSVSAGGYEQYF; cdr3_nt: TGTGCCAGCAGCGTATCTGCGGGAGGCTACGAGCAGTACTTC
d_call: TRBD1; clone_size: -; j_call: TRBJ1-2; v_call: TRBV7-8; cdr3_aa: CASSLLRGGQANYGYTF; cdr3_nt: TGTGCCAGCAGCTTATTAAGGGGGGGACAGGCAAACTATGGCTACACCTTC
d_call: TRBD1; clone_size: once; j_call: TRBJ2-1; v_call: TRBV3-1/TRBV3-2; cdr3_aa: CASSQGDRAGYNEQFF; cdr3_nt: TGTGCCAGCAGCCAGGGAGACAGGGCTGGCTACAATGAGCAGTTCTTC
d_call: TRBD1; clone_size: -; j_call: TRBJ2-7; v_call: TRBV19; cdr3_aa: CASRDRGLDEQYF; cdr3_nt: TGTGCCAGCCGGGACAGGGGGCTTGACGAGCAGTACTTC
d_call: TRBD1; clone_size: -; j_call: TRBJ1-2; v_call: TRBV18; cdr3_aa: CASSPVEGALEGYTF; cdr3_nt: TGTGCCAGCTCACCCGTGGAGGGGGCCCTGGAGGGCTACACCTTC
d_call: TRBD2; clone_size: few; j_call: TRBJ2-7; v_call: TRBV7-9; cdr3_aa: CASSLLIGTSGFHEQYF; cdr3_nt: TGTGCCAGCAGCTTACTGATAGGGACTAGCGGGTTCCACGAGCAGTACTTC
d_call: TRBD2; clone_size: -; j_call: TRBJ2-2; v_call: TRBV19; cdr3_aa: CASSRTSGGDTGELFF; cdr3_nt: TGTGCCAGTAGTAGGACTAGCGGAGGGGACACCGGGGAGCTGTTTTTT
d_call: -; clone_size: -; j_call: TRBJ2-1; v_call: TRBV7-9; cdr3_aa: CASSLPAYNEQFF; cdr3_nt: TGTGCCAGCAGCTTACCCGCCTACAATGAGCAGTTCTTC
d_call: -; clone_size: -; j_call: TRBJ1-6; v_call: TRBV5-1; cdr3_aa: CASSLAPGWNSPLHF; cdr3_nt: TGCGCCAGCAGCTTGGCCCCAGGGTGGAATTCACCCCTCCACTTT
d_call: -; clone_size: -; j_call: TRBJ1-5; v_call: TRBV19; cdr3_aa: CASSWQGYDVNQPQHF; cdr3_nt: TGTGCCAGTAGTTGGCAGGGATATGATGTCAATCAGCCCCAGCATTTT
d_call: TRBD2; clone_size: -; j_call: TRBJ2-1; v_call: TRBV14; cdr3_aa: CASSPTPGTSEYNEQFF; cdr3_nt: TGTGCCAGCAGCCCCACGCCCGGGACTAGCGAGTACAATGAGCAGTTCTTC
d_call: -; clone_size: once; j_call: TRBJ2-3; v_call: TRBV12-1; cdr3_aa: CASSFCLLAFFPSTDTQYF; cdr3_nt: TGTGCCAGCAGCTTTTGCCTACTAGCGTTCTTTCCTAGCACAGATACGCAGTATTTT